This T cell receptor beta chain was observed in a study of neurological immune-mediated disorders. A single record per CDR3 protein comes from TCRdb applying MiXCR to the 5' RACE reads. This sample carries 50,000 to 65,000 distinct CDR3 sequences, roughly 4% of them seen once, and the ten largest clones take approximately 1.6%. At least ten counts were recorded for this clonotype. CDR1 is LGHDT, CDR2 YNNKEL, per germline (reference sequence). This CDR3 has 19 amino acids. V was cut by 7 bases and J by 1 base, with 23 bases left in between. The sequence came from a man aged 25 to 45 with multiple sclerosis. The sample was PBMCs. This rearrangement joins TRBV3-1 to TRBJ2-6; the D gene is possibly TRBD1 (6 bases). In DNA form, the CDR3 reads TGTGCCAGCACCGTGGGAGCCCAGGGGCCCGAATCTGGGGCCAACGTCCTGACTTTC. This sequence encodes CASTVGAQGPESGANVLTF. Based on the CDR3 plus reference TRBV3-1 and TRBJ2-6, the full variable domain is DTAVSQTPKYLVTQMGNDKSIKCEQNLGHDTMYWYKQDSKKFLKIMFSYNNKELIINETVPNRFSPKSPDKAHLNLHINSLELGDSAVYFCASTVGAQGPESGANVLTFGAGSRLTVL.